The 14 T cell receptor beta chains reported below all come from one sample, sequenced in a study of T cell responses to AZD1222 COVID-19 vaccine. TCRdb keeps only in-frame clones here, not all; method: immunoSEQ multiplex PCR. The table includes some 89,000 clones, about nine tenths detected once. The source was peripheral blood, collected on day 0 of AZD1222 vaccination. These receptors were taken from an adult in good health.

The CDR3 DNA is TGTGCCAGCATGGGTGACAGGCTTAACTATGGCTACACCTTC. This gives the protein CASMGDRLNYGYTF. The chain is built from TRBV6-5 and TRBJ1-2; a weak D match, TRBD1 (6 bases). This CDR3 contains 14 residues. Trimming pared 7 bases from V and 1 base from J, leaving 13 bases between. Germline V gene data show CDR1 as MNHEY and CDR2 as SVGAGI.

In its sample, this clone was seen a few times. The gene calls are TRBV15 and TRBJ1-1; D is unclear. CDR3 length: 13 amino acids. Trimming left V 0 bases short and J 1 base short, with 3 bases between. Germline loops: CDR1 LNHNV, CDR2 YYDKDF (reference sequence). The CDR3 loop is CATSRDRNTEAFF. CDR3 coding DNA: TGTGCCACCAGCAGAGATCGGAACACTGAAGCTTTCTTT.

The rearrangement joins TRBV2 to TRBJ1-1; D unclear. Germline CDR1 SNHLY, CDR2 FYNNEI. The CDR3 length is 14 residues. Deletions cut 7 bases from V and 4 bases from J, with 16 bases between. CDR3 DNA sequence: TGTGCCAGCAAACCGCACCTGGTCGGCACTGAAGCTTTCTTT. Amino acids: CASKPHLVGTEAFF.

The rearrangement uses TRBV29-1 and TRBJ2-1; 7 nucleotides match TRBD2. The J segment lost 5 bases and the V segment lost 2 bases, leaving 6 bases of the junction unmatched. The V gene's germline CDR1 is SQVTM and CDR2 ANQGSEA. This CDR3 has 14 residues. The CDR3 protein is CSVERPSGNNEQFF. DNA of the CDR3: TGCAGCGTTGAAAGACCTAGCGGAAACAATGAGCAGTTCTTC.

The CDR3 region has the DNA TGTGCCAGCAGCTTACCAGGGGACGCTCAGCCCCAGCATTTT. Protein: CASSLPGDAQPQHF. The chain recombines TRBV7-8 with TRBJ1-5; D is possibly TRBD1 (6 bases). The V end was cut by 2 bases, the J end by 6 bases, with 11 bases between. Looked up from germline, CDR1 is SGHVS and CDR2 is FQNEAQ. There are 14 residues in the CDR3.

The rearrangement joins TRBV27 to TRBJ1-4; D uncertain. Germline loops: CDR1 MNHEY, CDR2 SMNVEV (reference sequence). There are 13 residues in the CDR3. Trimming pared 8 bases from V and 8 bases from J, leaving 15 bases between. The DNA for the CDR3 is TGTGCCAGCGCAGGAAAGTCTCAGGAAAAACTGTTTTTT. It specifies CASAGKSQEKLFF.

The gene calls are TRBV11-2 and TRBJ1-6; tentative D call: TRBD1 (5 bases). Germline V gene lookup returns CDR1 SGHAT and CDR2 FQNNGV. The CDR3 has 18 residues. V lost 1 base and J lost 10, with 23 bases in between. DNA of the CDR3: TGTGCCAGCAGCTTAGCCCCTTCTCGGAGTGGGGGGAAGTCACCCCTCCACTTT. The encoded protein is CASSLAPSRSGGKSPLHF.

The J gene is TRBJ1-4, the V gene TRBV5-1; TRBD1 agrees at 9 bases. V shed 4 bases, J shed 0 bases, and the junction held 7 bases outside the gene matches. The CDR3 covers 17 residues. Germline CDR1 and CDR2: SGHRS and YFSETQ. The CDR3 region is CASSAQGAAATNEKLFF. The CDR3 DNA sequence: TGCGCCAGCAGCGCACAGGGGGCCGCAGCAACTAATGAAAAACTGTTTTTT.

J is TRBJ2-6 and V is TRBV7-8; 8 bases align to TRBD2. The germline CDR1 and CDR2 sequences are SGHVS and FQNEAQ. The CDR3 loop spans 18 amino acids. Trimming cost V 0 bases and J 0 bases; bases outside gene matches: 4. DNA for the CDR3: TGTGCCAGCAGCTTAGCGCGGGGGGCCCACTCTGGGGCCAACGTCCTGACTTTC. Amino acid sequence: CASSLARGAHSGANVLTF. Using reference TRBV7-8 and TRBJ2-6 for the parts outside the CDR3, the full variable domain is GAGVSQSPRYKVAKRGQDVALRCDPISGHVSLFWYQQALGQGPEFLTYFQNEAQLDKSGLPSDRFFAERPEGSVSTLKIQRTQQEDSAVYLCASSLARGAHSGANVLTFGAGSRLTVL.

By sample fraction, this clone is medium-sized. The same CDR3 also results from other DNA sequences found in this sample. J is TRBJ1-1 and V is TRBV6-5; D is unclear. The CDR3 has 14 amino acids. Germline CDR1 MNHEY, CDR2 SVGAGI. Trimming took off 2 bases at V and 1 base at J, with 8 bases between the two ends. CDR3 amino acids: CASSYVAGNTEAFF. The CDR3 bases are TGTGCCAGCAGTTACGTCGCAGGGAACACTGAAGCTTTCTTT.

This clone was recorded a few times. The chain has TRBV9 and TRBJ1-1; TRBD1 aligns across 7 bases. V dropped 0 bases and J dropped 8; count of bases not matched to a gene: 10. The CDR3 is 15 amino acids. Germline assignment: CDR1 SGDLS and CDR2 YYNGEE. The CDR3 reads CASSVDSGTATEAFF. The CDR3 DNA is TGTGCCAGCAGCGTAGATTCCGGGACAGCCACAGAAGCTTTCTTT.

The chain employs TRBV15 and TRBJ1-5; D is undetermined. This CDR3 has 16 residues. The V gene lost 0 bases and the J gene lost 3 bases, with 12 bases spanning the gap. Germline V CDR1 and CDR2: LNHNV, YYDKDF (reference sequence). Here the CDR3 reads CATSRDSQSPNQPQHF. As DNA, the CDR3 is TGTGCCACCAGCAGAGACTCCCAAAGCCCCAATCAGCCCCAGCATTTT.

V usage is TRBV9 and J usage is TRBJ2-1, with D maybe TRBD2 (6 bases). Trimming removed 0 bases from V and 0 bases from J, with 13 bases in between. This CDR3 is built from 17 residues. The germline CDR1 and CDR2 sequences are SGDLS and YYNGEE. The CDR3 reads CASSVEPAEGSYNEQFF. The CDR3 DNA is TGTGCCAGCAGCGTAGAGCCCGCGGAGGGCTCCTACAATGAGCAGTTCTTC.

The rearrangement joins TRBV27 to TRBJ2-1; possibly TRBD1 for D (7 bases). Germline CDR1 is MNHEY and CDR2 is SMNVEV (reference sequence). The CDR3 runs 13 residues. V was pared by 10 bases and J by 0 bases, with 10 bases between. CDR3 amino acids: CATGGSSYNEQFF. In nucleotides, the CDR3 is TGTGCCACAGGGGGGAGCTCCTACAATGAGCAGTTCTTC.